This section outlines one TCR beta chain sequence together with its context. Its matching antigen is unknown. Measured with immunoSEQ multiplex PCR; TCRdb has only the in-frame clones, and not every one. The sample has under 85,000 clones, 90% seen once. The entry originates in a study of T cell responses to AZD1222 COVID-19 vaccine. Trimming took off 2 bases at V and 4 bases at J, with 9 bases between the two ends. The CDR3 runs to 14 residues. In germline, CDR1 is MGHDK, CDR2 SYGVNS. Findings and caveats of the study: Following two doses of AZD1222, Spike-specific TCR breadth and depth rose. Spike-spanning, vaccine-associated CD4 TCRs were dominant at 160-218 and 743-854. Females outnumbered males among donors, who were mostly white British; clonal diversity was possibly underestimated.

Sequencing was performed on peripheral blood, taken 28 days after the second AZD1222 dose. V usage is TRBV25-1 and J usage is TRBJ1-5; D is undetermined. The origin of this receptor is an adult who received the AZD1222 COVID-19 vaccine. The CDR3 sequence is CASSEGGGNQPQHF. In DNA form, the CDR3 reads TGTGCCAGCAGTGAAGGCGGCGGAAATCAGCCCCAGCATTTT.